The source of this T cell receptor beta chain is a study of stem cell transplantation in POMP-related autoinflammatory disease. The repertoire was sequenced with immunoSEQ multiplex PCR; TCRdb's copy has only in-frame clones and lacks some. The repertoire consists of 68,000 or so clones, with approximately 91% occurring once and the leading ten covering 0.5% to 0.75%. CDR3 length equals 15 residues. In germline, CDR1 is KGHDR, CDR2 SFDVKD. Trimming removed 3 bases at V and 7 bases at J, with 14 bases between. The sequences come from CD4+ T cells from PBMCs, collected after stem cell transplantation. The rearrangement joins TRBV24-1 to TRBJ2-2, with D perhaps being TRBD1 or TRBD2 (5 bases each). The receptor was derived from a human patient with POMP-related autoinflammation and immune dysregulation (PRAID). Some T cells may arise from the graft donor. Here the CDR3 DNA reads TGTGCCACCAGTGATCCCGGGGCCTTTAACGGGGAGCTGTTTTTT. Translating it yields CATSDPGAFNGELFF.